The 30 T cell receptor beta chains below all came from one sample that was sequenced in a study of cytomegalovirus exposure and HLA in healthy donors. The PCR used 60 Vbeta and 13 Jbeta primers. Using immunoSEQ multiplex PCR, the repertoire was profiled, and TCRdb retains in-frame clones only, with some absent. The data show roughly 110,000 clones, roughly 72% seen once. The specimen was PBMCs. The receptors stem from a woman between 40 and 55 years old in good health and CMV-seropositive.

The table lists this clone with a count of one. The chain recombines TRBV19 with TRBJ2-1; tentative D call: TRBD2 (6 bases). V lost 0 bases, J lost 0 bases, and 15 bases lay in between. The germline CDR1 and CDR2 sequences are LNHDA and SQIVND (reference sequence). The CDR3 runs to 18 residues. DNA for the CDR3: TGTGCCAGTAGTATAGACCTTAGACTAGTAGGCTCCTACAATGAGCAGTTCTTC. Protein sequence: CASSIDLRLVGSYNEQFF.

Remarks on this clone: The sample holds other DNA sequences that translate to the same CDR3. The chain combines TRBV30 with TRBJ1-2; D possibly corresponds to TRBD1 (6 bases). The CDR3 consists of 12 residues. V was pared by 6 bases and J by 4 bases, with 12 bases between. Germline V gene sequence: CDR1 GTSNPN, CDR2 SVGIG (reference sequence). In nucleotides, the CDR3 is TGTGCCTGTTCGACAGGATTCTATGGCTACACCTTC. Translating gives CACSTGFYGYTF.

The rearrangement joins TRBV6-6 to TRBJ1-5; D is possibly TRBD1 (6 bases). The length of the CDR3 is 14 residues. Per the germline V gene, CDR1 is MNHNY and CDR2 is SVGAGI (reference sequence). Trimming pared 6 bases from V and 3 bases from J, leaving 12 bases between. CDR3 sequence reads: CASSRTDPNQPQHF. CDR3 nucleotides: TGTGCCAGCAGCAGGACAGACCCCAATCAGCCCCAGCATTTT.

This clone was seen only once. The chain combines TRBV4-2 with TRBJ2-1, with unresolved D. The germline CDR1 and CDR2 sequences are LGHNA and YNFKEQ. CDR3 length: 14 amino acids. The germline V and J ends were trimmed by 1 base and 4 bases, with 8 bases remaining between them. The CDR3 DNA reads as TGTGCCAGCAGCCAAGGAGGTTTATACAATGAGCAGTTCTTC. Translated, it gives CASSQGGLYNEQFF.

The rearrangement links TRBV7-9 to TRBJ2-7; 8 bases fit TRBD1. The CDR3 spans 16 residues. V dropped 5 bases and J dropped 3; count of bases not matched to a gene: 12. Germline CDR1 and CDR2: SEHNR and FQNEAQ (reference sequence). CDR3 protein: CASSLLPGQGHYEQYF. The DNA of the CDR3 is TGTGCCAGCAGCCTCTTACCAGGACAGGGACACTACGAGCAGTACTTC.

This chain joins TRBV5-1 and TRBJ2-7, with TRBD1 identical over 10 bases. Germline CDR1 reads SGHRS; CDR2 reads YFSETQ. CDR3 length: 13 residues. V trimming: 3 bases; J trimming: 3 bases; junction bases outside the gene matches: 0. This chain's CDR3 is CASSWTGGYEQYF. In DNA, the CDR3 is TGCGCCAGCAGCTGGACAGGGGGCTACGAGCAGTACTTC.

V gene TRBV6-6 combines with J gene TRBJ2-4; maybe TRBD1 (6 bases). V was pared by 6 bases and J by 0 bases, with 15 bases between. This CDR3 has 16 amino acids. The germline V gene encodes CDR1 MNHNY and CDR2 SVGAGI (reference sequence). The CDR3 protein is CASRTDRVLAKNIQYF. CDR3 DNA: TGTGCCAGCAGGACGGACAGAGTCCTAGCCAAAAACATTCAGTACTTC.

CDR3 nucleotides: TGTGCCAGCAGTTTATCGGCTGGCTACACCTTC. The encoded protein is CASSLSAGYTF. The chain employs TRBV27 and TRBJ1-2; D is uncertain. CDR3 length: 11 residues. Germline-derived CDR1 and CDR2 are MNHEY and SMNVEV (reference sequence). V dropped 0 bases and J dropped 7 bases, with 3 bases sitting between them.

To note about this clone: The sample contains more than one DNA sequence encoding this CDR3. As DNA, the CDR3 is TGTGCCAGCAGCCCCCCTCAGGGTACTAATGAAAAACTGTTTTTT. Residues: CASSPPQGTNEKLFF. V usage is TRBV6-6 and J usage is TRBJ1-4; weak D call: TRBD1 (5 bases). In germline, CDR1 is MNHNY, CDR2 SVGAGI (reference sequence). CDR3 length equals 15 residues. The V end was cut by 6 bases, the J end by 2 bases, with 13 bases between.

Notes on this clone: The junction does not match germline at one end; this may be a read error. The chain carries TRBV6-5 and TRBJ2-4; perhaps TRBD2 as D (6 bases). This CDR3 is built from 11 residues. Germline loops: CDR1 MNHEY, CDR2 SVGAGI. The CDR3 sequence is CASSSGSSAHF. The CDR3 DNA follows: TGTGCCAGCAGTTCTGGGTCTAGCGCTCACTTC.

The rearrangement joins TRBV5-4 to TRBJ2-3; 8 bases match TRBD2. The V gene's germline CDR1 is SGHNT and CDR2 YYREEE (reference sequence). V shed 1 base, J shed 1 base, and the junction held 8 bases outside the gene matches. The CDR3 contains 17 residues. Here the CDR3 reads CASSLYRTSSGTDTQYF. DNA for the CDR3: TGTGCCAGCAGCTTGTATCGGACTAGCTCGGGCACAGATACGCAGTATTTT.

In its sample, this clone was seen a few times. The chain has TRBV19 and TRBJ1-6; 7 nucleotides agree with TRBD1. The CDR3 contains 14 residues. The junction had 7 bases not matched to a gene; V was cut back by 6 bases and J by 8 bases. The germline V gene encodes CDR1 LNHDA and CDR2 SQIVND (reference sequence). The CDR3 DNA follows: TGTGCCAGTAGCCTGGACAGGCGTCATTCACCCCTCCACTTT. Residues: CASSLDRRHSPLHF.

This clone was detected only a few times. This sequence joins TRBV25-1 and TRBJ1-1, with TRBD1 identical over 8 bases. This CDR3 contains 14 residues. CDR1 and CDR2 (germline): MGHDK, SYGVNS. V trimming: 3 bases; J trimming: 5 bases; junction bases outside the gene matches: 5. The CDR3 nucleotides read TGTGCCAGCAGTGACCCGGACAGGGCAACTGAAGCTTTCTTT. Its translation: CASSDPDRATEAFF.

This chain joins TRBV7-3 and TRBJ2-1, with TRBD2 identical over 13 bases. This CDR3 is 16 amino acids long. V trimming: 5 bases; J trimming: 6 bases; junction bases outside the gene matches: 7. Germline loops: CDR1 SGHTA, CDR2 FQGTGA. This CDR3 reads CASSTSTSGRANEQFF. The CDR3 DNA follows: TGTGCCAGCAGCACCTCAACTAGCGGGAGGGCCAATGAGCAGTTCTTC.

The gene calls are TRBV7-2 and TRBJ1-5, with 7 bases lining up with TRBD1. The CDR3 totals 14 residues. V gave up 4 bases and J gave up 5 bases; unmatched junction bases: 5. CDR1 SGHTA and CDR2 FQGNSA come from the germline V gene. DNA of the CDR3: TGTGCCAGCAGCTATGGGACAGAAGATCAGCCCCAGCATTTT. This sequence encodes CASSYGTEDQPQHF. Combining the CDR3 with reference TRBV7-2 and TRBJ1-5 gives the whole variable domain GAGVSQSPSNKVTEKGKDVELRCDPISGHTALYWYRQSLGQGLEFLIYFQGNSAPDKSGLPSDRFSAERTGGSVSTLTIQRTQQEDSAVYLCASSYGTEDQPQHFGDGTRLSIL.

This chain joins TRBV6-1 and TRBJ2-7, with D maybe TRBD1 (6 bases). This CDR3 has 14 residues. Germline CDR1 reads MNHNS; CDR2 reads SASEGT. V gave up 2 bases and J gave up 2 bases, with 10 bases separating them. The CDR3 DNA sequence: TGTGCCAGCAGTGAATTGACAGGTACCTACGAGCAGTACTTC. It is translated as CASSELTGTYEQYF.

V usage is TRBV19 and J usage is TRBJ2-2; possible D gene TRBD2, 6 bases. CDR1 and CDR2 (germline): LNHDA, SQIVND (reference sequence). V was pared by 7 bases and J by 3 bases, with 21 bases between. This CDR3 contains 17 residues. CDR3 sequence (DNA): TGTGCCAGTACATACCAATTGGGCAGGGAGGACACCGGGGAGCTGTTTTTT. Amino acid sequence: CASTYQLGREDTGELFF.

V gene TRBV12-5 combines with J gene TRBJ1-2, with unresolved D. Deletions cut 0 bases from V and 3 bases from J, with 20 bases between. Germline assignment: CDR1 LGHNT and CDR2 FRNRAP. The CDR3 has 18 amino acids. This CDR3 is CASGLVVVLGRVDYGYTF. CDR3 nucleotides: TGTGCTAGTGGTTTGGTAGTCGTTCTCGGGAGGGTCGACTATGGCTACACCTTC.

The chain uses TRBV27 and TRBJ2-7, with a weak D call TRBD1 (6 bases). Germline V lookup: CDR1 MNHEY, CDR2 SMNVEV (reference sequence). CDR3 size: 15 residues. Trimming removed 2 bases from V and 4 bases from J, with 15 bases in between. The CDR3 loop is CASSLEGRGTYEQYF. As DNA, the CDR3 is TGTGCCAGCAGTTTAGAGGGCAGGGGAACATACGAGCAGTACTTC.

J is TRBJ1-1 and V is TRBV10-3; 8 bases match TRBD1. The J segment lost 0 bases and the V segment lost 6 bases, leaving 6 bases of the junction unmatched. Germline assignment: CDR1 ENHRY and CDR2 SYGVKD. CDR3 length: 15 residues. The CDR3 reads CAIRADRGLNTEAFF. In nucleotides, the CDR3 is TGTGCCATCAGGGCTGACAGGGGCCTGAACACTGAAGCTTTCTTT.

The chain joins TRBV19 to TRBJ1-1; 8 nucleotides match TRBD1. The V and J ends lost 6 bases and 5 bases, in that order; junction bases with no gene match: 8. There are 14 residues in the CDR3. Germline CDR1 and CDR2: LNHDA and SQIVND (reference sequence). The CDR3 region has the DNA TGTGCCAGTAGCAACGGACAGGGAGGGACTGAAGCTTTCTTT. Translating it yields CASSNGQGGTEAFF. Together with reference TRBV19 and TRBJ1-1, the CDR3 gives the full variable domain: DGGITQSPKYLFRKEGQNVTLSCEQNLNHDAMYWYRQDPGQGLRLIYYSQIVNDFQKGDIAEGYSVSREKKESFPLTVTSAQKNPTAFYLCASSNGQGGTEAFFGQGTRLTVV.

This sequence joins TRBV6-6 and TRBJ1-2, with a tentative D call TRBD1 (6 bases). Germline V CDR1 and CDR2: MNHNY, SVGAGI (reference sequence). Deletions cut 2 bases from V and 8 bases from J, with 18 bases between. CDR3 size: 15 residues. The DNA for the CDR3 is TGTGCCAGCAGTTACACCAGAGGACAGTTCCTGGGCTACACCTTC. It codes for CASSYTRGQFLGYTF.

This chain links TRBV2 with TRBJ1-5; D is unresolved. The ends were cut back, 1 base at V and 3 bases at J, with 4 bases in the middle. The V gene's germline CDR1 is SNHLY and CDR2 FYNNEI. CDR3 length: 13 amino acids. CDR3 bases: TGTGCCAGCAGTGAAGGTTACAATCAGCCCCAGCATTTT. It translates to CASSEGYNQPQHF. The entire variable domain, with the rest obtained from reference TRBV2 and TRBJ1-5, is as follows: EPEVTQTPSHQVTQMGQEVILRCVPISNHLYFYWYRQILGQKVEFLVSFYNNEISEKSEIFDDQFSVERPDGSNFTLKIRSTKLEDSAMYFCASSEGYNQPQHFGDGTRLSIL.

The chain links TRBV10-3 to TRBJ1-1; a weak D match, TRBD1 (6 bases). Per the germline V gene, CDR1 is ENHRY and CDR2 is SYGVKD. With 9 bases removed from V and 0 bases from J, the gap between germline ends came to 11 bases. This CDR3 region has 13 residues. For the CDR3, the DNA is TGTGCCATACAGGGAGGGTTGAACACTGAAGCTTTCTTT. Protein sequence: CAIQGGLNTEAFF.

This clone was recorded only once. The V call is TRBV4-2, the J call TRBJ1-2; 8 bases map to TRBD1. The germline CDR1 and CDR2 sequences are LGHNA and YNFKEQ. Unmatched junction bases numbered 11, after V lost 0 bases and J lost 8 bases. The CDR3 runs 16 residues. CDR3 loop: CASSQERTGQGRGYTF. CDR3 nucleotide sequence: TGTGCCAGCAGCCAAGAAAGGACAGGGCAGGGGCGAGGCTACACCTTC.

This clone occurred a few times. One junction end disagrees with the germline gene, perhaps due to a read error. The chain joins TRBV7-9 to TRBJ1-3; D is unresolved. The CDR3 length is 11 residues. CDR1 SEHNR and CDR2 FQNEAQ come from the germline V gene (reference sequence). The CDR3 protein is CSSSSGNTIYF. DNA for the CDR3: TGTTCCAGCAGCTCAGGAAACACCATATATTTT. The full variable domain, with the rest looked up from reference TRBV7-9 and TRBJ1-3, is DTGVSQNPRHKITKRGQNVTFRCDPISEHNRLYWYRQTLGQGPEFLTYFQNEAQLEKSRLLSDRFSAERPKGSFSTLEIQRTEQGDSAMYLCSSSSGNTIYFGEGSWLTVV.

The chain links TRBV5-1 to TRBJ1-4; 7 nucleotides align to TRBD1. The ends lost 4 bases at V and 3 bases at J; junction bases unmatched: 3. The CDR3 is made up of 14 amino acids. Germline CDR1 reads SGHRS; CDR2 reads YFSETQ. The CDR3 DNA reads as TGCGCCAGCAGCCCCGGGACAGCTAATGAAAAACTGTTTTTT. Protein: CASSPGTANEKLFF.

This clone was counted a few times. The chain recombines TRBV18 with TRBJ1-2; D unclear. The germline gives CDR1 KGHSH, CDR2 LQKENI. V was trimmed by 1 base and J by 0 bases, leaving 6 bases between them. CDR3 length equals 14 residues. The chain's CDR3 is CASSPLSTNYGYTF. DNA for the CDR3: TGTGCCAGCTCACCACTAAGCACTAACTATGGCTACACCTTC.

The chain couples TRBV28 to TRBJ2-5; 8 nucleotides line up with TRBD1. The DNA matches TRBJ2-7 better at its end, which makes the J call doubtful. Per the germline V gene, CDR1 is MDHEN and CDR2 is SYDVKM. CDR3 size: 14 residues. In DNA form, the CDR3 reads TGTGCCAGCACCCGGACAGGGTTGGCCTACGAGCAGTACTTC. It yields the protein CASTRTGLAYEQYF.

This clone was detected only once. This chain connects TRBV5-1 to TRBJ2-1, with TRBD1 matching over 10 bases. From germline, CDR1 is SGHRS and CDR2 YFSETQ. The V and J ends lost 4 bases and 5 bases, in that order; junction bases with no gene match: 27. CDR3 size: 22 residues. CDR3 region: CASSHRDRGPSNPLLANNEQFF. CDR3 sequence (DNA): TGCGCCAGCAGCCACCGGGACAGGGGCCCTTCTAACCCCTTACTAGCGAACAATGAGCAGTTCTTC.